The entry that follows covers one TCR beta chain sequence. At the DNA level, this CDR3 is encoded by other sequences in the same sample as well. Authors' processing steps: Amplification from reference gene primers served as the basis for estimated nucleated cell counts. This table comes from immunoSEQ multiplex PCR, and its TCRdb copy is limited to in-frame clones, with some not included. Clonal size and the V and J genes are those of that table, whereas D and trimming came from the DNA. The sample lists 210,000 or so clones, roughly four fifths seen once, with approximately 12% in the top ten. V was pared by 4 bases and J by 2 bases, with 8 bases between. Germline lookup yields CDR1 LNHDA and CDR2 SQIVND (reference sequence). CDR3 length: 14 amino acids. This entry belongs to a study of blood T cell repertoires in COVID-19. Study summary: Samples of COVID-19 (acute and convalescent) were obtained from the United States, Italy and Spain. From T cells, B-cell-depleted T cells, or PBMCs came the material, which was cDNA or gDNA.

Specimen: peripheral blood. The receptor was isolated from a man between 45 and 60 years old who had recovered from COVID-19. The gene calls are TRBV19 and TRBJ2-2; D might be TRBD2 (5 bases). This CDR3 reads CASSRRLNTGELFF. The CDR3 DNA sequence: TGTGCCAGTAGTAGGAGGCTAAACACCGGGGAGCTGTTTTTT.